A single TCR beta chain is shown here with its context. Sequenced by immunoSEQ multiplex PCR; TCRdb stores in-frame clones only, minus some. In the table there are tens of thousands of clones, 86% of which are singletons. This specimen comes from a study of blood T cell repertoires in COVID-19. Overall study: COVID-19 samples from acute and convalescent phases originated in the United States, Italy and Spain.

The germline V gene encodes CDR1 ENHRY and CDR2 SYGVKD. The V segment lost 5 bases and the J segment 5 bases; nucleotides outside the gene matches: 6. This CDR3 has 14 residues. The chain links TRBV10-3 to TRBJ2-3; 8 bases fit TRBD1. The sequence derives from a man in his 60s with acute or convalescent COVID-19. The sequenced sample was peripheral blood. CDR3 sequence: CAISPTGAGDTQYF. CDR3 bases: TGTGCCATCAGTCCGACAGGGGCGGGAGATACGCAGTATTTT.